This TCR beta chain was recovered during a study of Graves' ophthalmopathy and Graves' hyperthyroidism. The authors amplified TCR beta CDR3 regions, and they did so from RNA transcripts for repertoire sequencing. The first-round RT-PCR employed HTBI primers together with the Qiagen OneStep RT-PCR kit. A multiplex PCR was then performed as the second round. From the multiplex PCR reads, TCRdb called clonotypes with MiXCR, one entry per CDR3 protein. The sample lists over 650,000 distinct CDR3 sequences, about 41% seen once, with more than 2.5% in the top ten. The CDR3 has 14 amino acids. CDR1 and CDR2 from the germline V gene are ENHRY and SYGVKD. Trimming removed 6 bases at V and 8 bases at J, with 19 bases between.

This receptor was taken from an adult man with Graves' ophthalmopathy. Sequencing was carried out using peripheral blood. J is TRBJ1-2 and V is TRBV10-3; a weak D match, TRBD1 (5 bases). As DNA, the CDR3 is TGTGCCATCAGCCCGGGAGCCAGGGTCAGCGGCTACACCTTC. Protein product: CAISPGARVSGYTF.